Listed here are 15 T cell receptor beta chains from one sample, sequenced in a study of blood T cell repertoires in COVID-19. This table comes from immunoSEQ multiplex PCR, and its TCRdb copy is limited to in-frame clones, with some not included. The sample comprises approximately 300,000 clones, approximately 90% of which are singletons, and about 4% rests with the top ten. Sequencing was performed on peripheral blood. These receptors were collected from a middle-aged woman with acute or convalescent COVID-19.

Only one count was recorded for this clone. The V and J genes are TRBV27 and TRBJ1-1; D is perhaps TRBD1 (5 bases). The germline gives CDR1 MNHEY, CDR2 SMNVEV (reference sequence). This CDR3 is 14 amino acids long. The V end lost 6 bases, the J end lost 4 bases, and 15 bases lay between the germline ends. The CDR3 DNA reads as TGTGCCAGCAGGCAAACCCCCGGGGGCACTGAAGCTTTCTTT. Amino acid sequence: CASRQTPGGTEAFF.

The rearrangement joins TRBV30 to TRBJ1-3, with D possibly TRBD1 on 5 matching bases. Trimming removed 4 bases from V and 3 bases from J, with 10 bases in between. The CDR3 totals 13 residues. CDR1 is GTSNPN, CDR2 SVGIG, per germline (reference sequence). CDR3 residues: CAWNQGRGNTIYF. CDR3 DNA sequence: TGTGCCTGGAATCAGGGCCGTGGAAACACCATATATTTT.

The chain links TRBV28 to TRBJ2-7; D is possibly TRBD2 (6 bases). The germline CDR1 and CDR2 sequences are MDHEN and SYDVKM. CDR3 size: 14 residues. The germline V and J ends were trimmed by 7 bases and 0 bases, with 13 bases remaining between them. CDR3 sequence: CASNPEGSSYEQYV. The CDR3 DNA sequence: TGTGCCAGCAACCCGGAGGGGAGCTCCTACGAGCAGTACGTC.

The chain couples TRBV10-1 to TRBJ2-2; D perhaps matches TRBD1 (5 bases). V shed 4 bases and J shed 3 bases, with 6 bases lying between them. Germline lookup yields CDR1 WNHNN and CDR2 SYGVQD (reference sequence). This CDR3 spans 13 amino acids. CDR3 protein: CASSGTHTGELFF. CDR3 nucleotides: TGCGCCAGCAGTGGGACACACACCGGGGAGCTGTTTTTT.

This clone came up once. V gene TRBV5-1 combines with J gene TRBJ1-5; 8 bases line up with TRBD1. The V segment lost 1 base and the J segment 2 bases; nucleotides outside the gene matches: 2. This CDR3 spans 15 amino acids. CDR1 is SGHRS, CDR2 YFSETQ, per germline. Here the CDR3 DNA reads TGCGCCAGCAGCTTGACAGGGGGACGCAATCAGCCCCAGCATTTT. Protein: CASSLTGGRNQPQHF.

V and J are TRBV6-5 and TRBJ1-1; 7 bases align to TRBD1. The CDR3 runs to 13 residues. Per germline, CDR1 MNHEY and CDR2 SVGAGI. With V trimmed by 7 bases and J by 8 bases, 10 bases remained unmatched. The CDR3 DNA sequence: TGTGCCAGCAATAGGGGGCCGGGCTGGGAAGCTTTCTTT. The encoded protein is CASNRGPGWEAFF.

This chain joins TRBV5-6 and TRBJ2-3; D may be TRBD2 (7 bases). Germline V gene lookup returns CDR1 SGHDT and CDR2 YYEEEE. The V and J ends lost 4 bases and 2 bases respectively, with 17 bases between them. This CDR3 spans 16 amino acids. The CDR3 spells CASSTGSGGFTDTQYF. The DNA of the CDR3 is TGTGCCAGCAGCACGGGGTCGGGGGGCTTCACAGATACGCAGTATTTT.

V and J are TRBV7-8 and TRBJ1-5, with 7 bases lining up with TRBD1. The V gene end was trimmed by 8 bases and the J gene end by 4 bases; junction bases not matched to a gene: 5. The CDR3 is made up of 13 amino acids. Germline V gene sequence: CDR1 SGHVS, CDR2 FQNEAQ. The CDR3 nucleotides are TGTGCCAGCGCAGGGGGGACAAATCAGCCCCAGCATTTT. Translating gives CASAGGTNQPQHF.

This clone was observed a handful of times. The chain is built from TRBV19 and TRBJ1-1; D unresolved. The V gene lost 7 bases and the J gene lost 0 bases, with 9 bases spanning the gap. Germline values: CDR1 LNHDA, CDR2 SQIVND (reference sequence). The length of the CDR3 is 13 residues. CDR3 sequence reads: CASKGLMNTEAFF. The CDR3 DNA follows: TGTGCCAGTAAAGGACTGATGAACACTGAAGCTTTCTTT.

The rearrangement joins TRBV6-5 to TRBJ1-5, with a possible D match to TRBD1 (6 bases). Trimming took off 8 bases at V and 9 bases at J, with 17 bases between the two ends. CDR3 length: 13 residues. Per the germline V gene, CDR1 is MNHEY and CDR2 is SVGAGI. The CDR3 here is CASARQAGGPQHF. CDR3 coding DNA: TGTGCCAGCGCAAGACAGGCCGGAGGGCCCCAGCATTTT.

This chain uses TRBV29-1 with TRBJ2-2, with 10 nucleotides matching TRBD2. The CDR3 consists of 15 residues. The V segment lost 6 bases and the J segment 5 bases; nucleotides outside the gene matches: 9. CDR1 SQVTM and CDR2 ANQGSEA come from the germline V gene. CDR3 loop: CSVLTNSGGTGELFF. DNA of the CDR3: TGCAGCGTGCTGACTAATAGCGGGGGGACCGGGGAGCTGTTTTTT.

This chain connects TRBV9 to TRBJ1-1; possibly TRBD1 for D (6 bases). CDR3 length equals 13 residues. Germline V gene lookup returns CDR1 SGDLS and CDR2 YYNGEE. V was trimmed by 0 bases and J by 8 bases, leaving 11 bases between them. CDR3 region: CASSVGPGTEAFF. In DNA, the CDR3 is TGTGCCAGCAGCGTAGGTCCTGGGACAGAAGCTTTCTTT.

The chain is built from TRBV6-2 or TRBV6-3 and TRBJ2-1; 7 bases align to TRBD2. J gave up 2 bases and V 2 bases, and 3 bases lay outside the gene matches. The CDR3 extends over 15 amino acids. Germline CDR1 MNHEY, CDR2 SVGEGT. CDR3 sequence: CASSYGLAAYNEQFF. Here the CDR3 DNA reads TGTGCCAGCAGTTACGGGCTAGCGGCCTACAATGAGCAGTTCTTC.

The chain employs TRBV14 and TRBJ1-2; D possibly corresponds to TRBD1 (5 bases). V was trimmed by 1 base and J by 2 bases, leaving 11 bases between them. This CDR3 has 15 residues. Germline V gene lookup returns CDR1 SGHDN and CDR2 FVKESK. For the CDR3, the DNA is TGTGCCAGCAGCCAAGTCGGCGGGGGGAACTATGGCTACACCTTC. This codes for CASSQVGGGNYGYTF.

CDR3 coding DNA: TGTGCCAGCAGCTCACAGGGGGCAGGGTCCTATAATTCACCCCTCCACTTT. This gives the protein CASSSQGAGSYNSPLHF. V and J are TRBV11-2 and TRBJ1-6, with 9 bases identical to TRBD1. The germline V gene encodes CDR1 SGHAT and CDR2 FQNNGV. With V trimmed by 4 bases and J by 1 base, 5 bases remained unmatched. The CDR3 spans 17 residues. The full variable domain, in which reference TRBV11-2 and TRBJ1-6 provide the parts outside the CDR3, is EAGVAQSPRYKIIEKRQSVAFWCNPISGHATLYWYQQILGQGPKLLIQFQNNGVVDDSQLPKDRFSAERLKGVDSTLKIQPAKLEDSAVYLCASSSQGAGSYNSPLHFGNGTRLTVT.